A single sample is the source of the 27 T cell receptor beta chains below, sequenced in a study of T-cell memory formation after mild COVID-19. Each CDR3 protein gets one entry after TCRdb re-called the 5' RACE reads with MiXCR. The sample shows under 250,000 distinct CDR3 sequences, about 10% of them seen only once. The sequenced material came from PBMCs or a T cell subset sorted from them (not recorded which). The receptors were gathered from a man aged 18 to 29 who had mild COVID-19 (a few samples of this study predate the infection). Cell type and time point are not known.

This clonotype was detected many times. The chain carries TRBV5-6 and TRBJ2-5; D is perhaps TRBD2 (5 bases). The germline V and J ends were trimmed by 2 bases and 3 bases, with 8 bases remaining between them. The CDR3 loop spans 13 amino acids. In germline, CDR1 is SGHDT, CDR2 YYEEEE. The CDR3: CASSLPGKETQYF. The CDR3 bases are TGTGCCAGCAGCTTACCGGGAAAAGAGACCCAGTACTTC.

The chain has TRBV27 and TRBJ2-1; 9 bases are a match to TRBD1. CDR1 is MNHEY, CDR2 SMNVEV, per germline (reference sequence). J gave up 10 bases and V 4 bases, and 11 bases lay outside the gene matches. The length of the CDR3 is 15 residues. The CDR3 protein is CASSSGQGRRIEQFF. The CDR3 nucleotides read TGTGCCAGCAGTTCTGGACAGGGGAGAAGAATCGAGCAGTTCTTC.

The J gene is TRBJ2-2, the V gene TRBV2; no firm D call. The CDR3 is 12 residues long. Germline CDR1 SNHLY, CDR2 FYNNEI. V gave up 6 bases and J gave up 6 bases, with 8 bases separating them. CDR3 amino acids: CASRATPGELFF. The CDR3 bases are TGTGCCAGCAGAGCAACACCCGGGGAGCTGTTTTTT.

This chain uses TRBV2 with TRBJ1-2; D not resolved. The CDR3 runs 13 residues. CDR1 is SNHLY and CDR2 is FYNNEI in the germline V gene. V lost 3 bases and J lost 3, with 8 bases in between. The CDR3 spells CASSDSGYYGYTF. The CDR3 coding sequence is TGTGCCAGCAGTGATTCGGGGTACTATGGCTACACCTTC.

The chain links TRBV7-2 to TRBJ1-1, with 9 bases lining up with TRBD1. Unmatched junction bases numbered 8, after V lost 5 bases and J lost 4 bases. The CDR3 loop spans 15 amino acids. Germline values: CDR1 SGHTA, CDR2 FQGNSA. CDR3 protein: CASSAGTGRGTEAFF. CDR3 nucleotides: TGTGCCAGCAGCGCCGGGACAGGGAGAGGCACTGAAGCTTTCTTT.

The chain employs TRBV12-3 or TRBV12-4 and TRBJ2-7; TRBD1 matches 8 bases. The V and J ends lost 3 bases and 3 bases, in that order; junction bases with no gene match: 1. The CDR3 is 13 residues long. In nucleotides, the CDR3 is TGTGCCAGCAGTTTTGGACAGGGCTACGAGCAGTACGTC. Its translation is CASSFGQGYEQYV.

This clonotype appeared a few times. CDR3: CASSVPSRGPQETQYF. The CDR3 coding sequence is TGTGCCAGCAGTGTCCCGTCTCGGGGGCCCCAAGAGACCCAGTACTTC. The chain joins TRBV6-2 or TRBV6-3 to TRBJ2-5; D is possibly TRBD1 or TRBD2 (6 bases each). The germline V gene encodes CDR1 MNHEY and CDR2 SVGEGT. The CDR3 is 16 amino acids. Trimming stripped 5 bases from V and 1 base from J, with 17 bases between.

This rearrangement joins TRBV2 to TRBJ2-2; the D is unclear. Germline V gene sequence: CDR1 SNHLY, CDR2 FYNNEI. The CDR3 is 16 amino acids. Trimming stripped 6 bases from V and 6 bases from J, with 20 bases between. The chain's CDR3 is CASSANYALGAGELFF. CDR3 bases: TGTGCCAGCAGCGCCAATTACGCCCTCGGCGCCGGGGAGCTGTTTTTT.

This clonotype has more than one count but fewer than ten. The genes are TRBV6-2 or TRBV6-3 and TRBJ2-4; TRBD2 agrees at 9 bases. With 7 bases clipped from V and 2 bases from J, the junction kept 12 bases outside the gene matches. Germline-derived CDR1 and CDR2 are MNHEY and SVGEGT. This CDR3 has 17 amino acids. DNA for the CDR3: TGTGCCAGCACAACCCGCGGGGGGGCCGTGACCAAAAACATTCAGTACTTC. Its protein product is CASTTRGGAVTKNIQYF.

A few counts support this clonotype. As DNA, the CDR3 is TGTGCCAGCAGCTCGAAAAGAACTGTCGGAGATGAAGAGACCCAGTACTTC. Translation: CASSSKRTVGDEETQYF. V usage is TRBV7-9 and J usage is TRBJ2-5, with unresolved D. V dropped 4 bases and J dropped 3 bases, with 21 bases sitting between them. CDR1 SEHNR and CDR2 FQNEAQ come from the germline V gene (reference sequence). The CDR3 runs 17 residues.

The CDR3 nucleotides are TGTGCCAGCAGCCGTCAACAGGCATCACCCCTCCACTTT. Translating it yields CASSRQQASPLHF. V is TRBV5-6 and J is TRBJ1-6; TRBD1 might be the D (5 bases). Germline V gene data show CDR1 as SGHDT and CDR2 as YYEEEE. The CDR3 sequence is 13 residues long. The V gene lost 4 bases and the J gene lost 10 bases, with 12 bases spanning the gap.

This clonotype was seen a handful of times. The chain is built from TRBV18 and TRBJ1-5; D may be TRBD1 (5 bases). V lost 4 bases, J lost 4 bases, and 8 bases lay in between. The V gene's germline CDR1 is KGHSH and CDR2 LQKENI. This CDR3 comprises 13 residues. CDR3: CASSQEGNQPQHF. In DNA form, the CDR3 reads TGTGCCAGCTCACAAGAGGGGAATCAGCCCCAGCATTTT. The entire variable domain, with the rest obtained from reference TRBV18 and TRBJ1-5, is as follows: NAGVMQNPRHLVRRRGQEARLRCSPMKGHSHVYWYRQLPEEGLKFMVYLQKENIIDESGMPKERFSAEFPKEGPSILRIQQVVRGDSAAYFCASSQEGNQPQHFGDGTRLSIL.

This clonotype has just a few counts. The CDR3 sequence is CASSPGQHNEKLFF. The CDR3 DNA is TGTGCCAGCAGCCCGGGACAGCATAATGAAAAACTGTTTTTT. The rearrangement joins TRBV25-1 to TRBJ1-4; TRBD1 matches at 7 bases. Germline assignment: CDR1 MGHDK and CDR2 SYGVNS. This CDR3 comprises 14 residues. V shed 6 bases, J shed 4 bases, and the junction held 5 bases outside the gene matches.

The chain links TRBV6-1 to TRBJ2-1; 8 bases are shared with TRBD2. Trimming removed 5 bases from V and 6 bases from J; junction bases left unmatched: 9. This CDR3 contains 15 residues. Germline assignment: CDR1 MNHNS and CDR2 SASEGT. CDR3 sequence reads: CASSSWTSLGNEQFF. The CDR3 DNA follows: TGTGCCAGCAGTTCCTGGACTAGCCTGGGCAATGAGCAGTTCTTC.

V usage is TRBV28 and J usage is TRBJ2-1, with TRBD2 identical over 10 bases. CDR3 length: 14 amino acids. Germline CDR1 and CDR2: MDHEN and SYDVKM. The J segment lost 3 bases and the V segment lost 8 bases, leaving 4 bases of the junction unmatched. The CDR3 here is CASGVAGGYNEQFF. The CDR3 bases are TGTGCCAGCGGGGTAGCGGGGGGCTACAATGAGCAGTTCTTC.

This clonotype was seen ten or more times. The genes are TRBV18 and TRBJ2-2, with D possibly TRBD1 on 6 matching bases. With 3 bases removed from V and 4 bases from J, the gap between germline ends came to 12 bases. CDR3 size: 15 residues. Germline-derived CDR1 and CDR2 are KGHSH and LQKENI. In DNA form, the CDR3 reads TGTGCCAGCTCACCCCCCAGGGGCGGCACCGGGGAGCTGTTTTTT. Protein product: CASSPPRGGTGELFF.

This clonotype was picked up a small number of times. The chain recombines TRBV18 with TRBJ2-7; TRBD1 might be the D (5 bases). Germline CDR1 and CDR2: KGHSH and LQKENI. The V end lost 5 bases, the J end lost 3 bases, and 11 bases lay between the germline ends. This CDR3 comprises 13 residues. The CDR3 bases are TGTGCCAGCTCAGCAGGGTCGATCTACGAGCAGTACTTC. Amino acid sequence: CASSAGSIYEQYF.

The J gene is TRBJ1-2, the V gene TRBV29-1, with 7 bases aligning to TRBD1. V lost 4 bases and J lost 4; bases outside the gene matches: 6. CDR3 length equals 13 residues. CDR1 and CDR2 (germline): SQVTM, ANQGSEA. CDR3 in amino acids: CSVVETGSYGYTF. CDR3 DNA: TGCAGCGTTGTCGAGACAGGGAGCTATGGCTACACCTTC.

This clonotype was counted many times. This sequence joins TRBV7-9 and TRBJ2-5, with 7 bases identical to TRBD2. The germline V gene has CDR1 SEHNR and CDR2 FQNEAQ (reference sequence). Trimming removed 5 bases from V and 4 bases from J; junction bases left unmatched: 13. The CDR3 spans 16 residues. The CDR3 spells CASSPFSGLEGETQYF. DNA for the CDR3: TGTGCCAGCAGCCCCTTTAGCGGGTTGGAGGGAGAGACCCAGTACTTC.

There are a few counts of this clonotype. The chain uses TRBV10-2 and TRBJ2-1, with TRBD1 matching 12 bases. Trimming took 6 bases from V and 9 from J; bases not matched to a gene: 9. The CDR3 consists of 15 residues. Germline V gene lookup returns CDR1 WSHSY and CDR2 SAAADI. The CDR3 reads CASSPSGTGGVEQFF. The CDR3 coding sequence is TGCGCCAGCAGCCCCTCCGGGACAGGGGGCGTTGAGCAGTTCTTC.

The rearrangement links TRBV5-1 to TRBJ2-3; 7 bases fit TRBD1. The CDR3 length is 16 residues. J was trimmed by 0 bases and V by 5 bases; bases with no gene match: 9. Per the germline V gene, CDR1 is SGHRS and CDR2 is YFSETQ. The CDR3 DNA follows: TGCGCCAGCAGACGAAGGGGGCCCCAGAGCACAGATACGCAGTATTTT. Its protein product is CASRRRGPQSTDTQYF.

The chain recombines TRBV5-6 with TRBJ1-1; D not resolved. Deletions cut 0 bases from V and 1 base from J, with 13 bases between. The CDR3 runs 16 residues. Germline V gene data show CDR1 as SGHDT and CDR2 as YYEEEE. CDR3 nucleotide sequence: TGTGCCAGCAGCTTGGGCATCCAGGCAGGGAACACTGAAGCTTTCTTT. It encodes CASSLGIQAGNTEAFF.

This clonotype was seen more than once but under ten times. This chain uses TRBV4-2 with TRBJ2-3; D gene ambiguous. V lost 1 base and J 2 bases, leaving 10 bases between the germline ends. This CDR3 is 15 amino acids long. The V gene's germline CDR1 is LGHNA and CDR2 YNFKEQ. DNA of the CDR3: TGTGCCAGCAGCCAAGGACTCCAAAACACAGATACGCAGTATTTT. It is translated as CASSQGLQNTDTQYF.

This clonotype has a count of ten or more. The CDR3 region is CASSPGQGTEQFF. CDR3 in DNA: TGTGCCAGCAGCCCGGGACAGGGTACTGAGCAGTTCTTC. The chain uses TRBV12-3 or TRBV12-4 and TRBJ2-1; 9 bases are shared with TRBD1. V dropped 6 bases and J dropped 9; count of bases not matched to a gene: 6. This CDR3 has 13 amino acids.

The chain employs TRBV2 and TRBJ1-4; D may be TRBD1 (6 bases). This CDR3 is built from 14 residues. CDR1 and CDR2 (germline): SNHLY, FYNNEI. Between the trimmed V and J ends, which lost 6 bases and 10 bases, there was a span of 18 bases. The DNA of the CDR3 is TGTGCCAGCAGAGGCCCGGCAGGGGCGGGAAAACTGTTTTTT. Encoded protein: CASRGPAGAGKLFF.

This clonotype was seen many times. The chain carries TRBV20-1 and TRBJ2-7; the match to TRBD2 covers 8 bases. The germline V gene encodes CDR1 DFQATT and CDR2 SNEGSKA (reference sequence). V lost 3 bases to trimming and J lost 2 bases; unmatched junction nucleotides: 6. CDR3 length: 14 residues. In DNA form, the CDR3 reads TGCAGTGCTAGGTGGCGGGGGGCTACCTACGAGCAGTACTTC. It translates to CSARWRGATYEQYF.

There are many counts of this clonotype. V gene TRBV23-1 combines with J gene TRBJ2-7; D is unclear. TRBV23-1 carries the ORF label, with uncertain function. This CDR3 contains 14 residues. V lost 4 bases and J lost 3, with 13 bases in between. The CDR3 is CASSRVEAVYEQYV. The CDR3 coding sequence is TGCGCCAGCAGTCGGGTTGAAGCCGTCTACGAGCAGTACGTC.